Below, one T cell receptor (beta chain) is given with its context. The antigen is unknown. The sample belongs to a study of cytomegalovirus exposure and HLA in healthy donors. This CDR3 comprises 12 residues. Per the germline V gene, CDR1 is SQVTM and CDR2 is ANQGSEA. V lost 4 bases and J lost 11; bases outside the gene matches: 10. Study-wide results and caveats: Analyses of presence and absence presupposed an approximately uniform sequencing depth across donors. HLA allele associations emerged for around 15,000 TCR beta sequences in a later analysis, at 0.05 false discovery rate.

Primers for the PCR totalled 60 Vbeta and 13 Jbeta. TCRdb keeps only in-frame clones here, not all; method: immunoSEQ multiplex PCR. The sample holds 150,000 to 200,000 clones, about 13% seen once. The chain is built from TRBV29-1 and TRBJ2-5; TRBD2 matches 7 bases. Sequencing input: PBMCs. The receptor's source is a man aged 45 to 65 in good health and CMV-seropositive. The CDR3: CSVAVGRGEQYF. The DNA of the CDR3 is TGCAGCGTTGCGGTTGGCCGGGGGGAACAGTACTTC.